This T cell receptor (beta chain) comes out of a study of spatial heterogeneity in lung cancer. At the level of the study: At a median of roughly two years after resection, follow-up PBMC samples were sequenced when available.

TCRdb fed the 5' RACE reads into MiXCR, producing one record per CDR3 protein. The sample lists roughly 99,000 distinct CDR3 sequences; roughly a fifth were seen once. Indicated time point: blood at routine non-recurrence follow-up after resection. The sequenced material consisted of unsorted whole RNA from tumor, nontumor lung or frozen PBMC. In its sample, this clonotype was seen a few times. Antigen specificity is unknown. The J segment lost 5 bases and the V segment lost 1 base, leaving 13 bases of the junction unmatched. Germline-derived CDR1 and CDR2 are MGHDK and SYGVNS. CDR3 length: 17 residues. Whole-study results and caveats: Blood carried ubiquitous expanded tumor TCRs more at resection than follow-up.

The source of this sequence is a male donor with early-stage non-small cell lung cancer. The V and J genes are TRBV25-1 and TRBJ2-7, with 8 bases identical to TRBD2. Specimen: PBMCs, collected at follow-up. The CDR3 DNA is TGTGCCAGCAGTGAATTCAACGGGAGGGCCAGAGAGAACGAGCAGTACTTC. This gives the protein CASSEFNGRARENEQYF.